This T cell receptor (beta chain) appears in the sequencing data of a study of tumor-infiltrating lymphocytes in primary liver carcinoma. Study summary: Read depth, roughly 3.5 to 8 million productive TCRbeta reads, did not differ significantly between tissues.

Total RNA amounting to 450 to 500 ng was the source from which TCR beta cDNA was made with a constant-region primer. What produced the TCR beta libraries was three nested multiplex PCR rounds using slightly modified ARM-PCR. A C-beta reverse primer was combined with TRBV1-TRBV30 forward primers in the first two PCR rounds, and each round had 10 cycles. Using its own MiXCR run on the multiplex PCR reads, TCRdb lists one record per CDR3 protein. The data hold roughly 30,000 distinct CDR3 sequences, with 70% to 80% observed a single time. To note about this clonotype: Because the CDR3 is missing its conserved closing phenylalanine or tryptophan, this is likely a read error. The DNA is left out, because the CDR3 cannot be placed on it with certainty; the CDR3 is given as TCRdb lists it.

Co-extraction yielded RNA and DNA from roughly 20-30 mg of unsorted bulk tissue. The length of the CDR3 is 15 amino acids, counting both ends. Germline values: CDR1 LGHNA, CDR2 YSLEER. This TCR came from a woman in her thirties with primary liver carcinoma and hepatitis B virus infection. The chain links TRBV4-3 to TRBJ2-7; TRBD1 is taken as the D call from the table, unchecked against the DNA. The sequencing input was liver tumor tissue from sampling region 3. Subset given: tumor region T3, left-lateral pole. The CDR3 sequence is CASSQGRWTGREQYL.